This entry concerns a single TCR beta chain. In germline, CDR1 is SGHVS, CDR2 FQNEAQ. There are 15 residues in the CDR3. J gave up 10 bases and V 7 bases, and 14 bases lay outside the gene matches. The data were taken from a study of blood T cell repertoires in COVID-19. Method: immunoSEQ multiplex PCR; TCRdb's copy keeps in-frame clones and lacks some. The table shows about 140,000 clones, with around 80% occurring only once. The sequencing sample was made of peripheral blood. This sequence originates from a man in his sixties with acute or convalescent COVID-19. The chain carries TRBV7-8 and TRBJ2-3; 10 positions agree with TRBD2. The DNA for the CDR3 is TGTGCCAGCACCTCGTATAGCGGGAGGAGGTCCCCGCAGTATTTT. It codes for CASTSYSGRRSPQYF. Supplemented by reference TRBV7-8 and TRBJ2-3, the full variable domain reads GAGVSQSPRYKVAKRGQDVALRCDPISGHVSLFWYQQALGQGPEFLTYFQNEAQLDKSGLPSDRFFAERPEGSVSTLKIQRTQQEDSAVYLCASTSYSGRRSPQYFGPGTRLTVL.